Below, 4 T cell receptor beta chains from the same sample are listed, as sequenced in a study of cytotoxic CD8 clonotypes in ibrutinib-treated CLL. The repertoire was sequenced with immunoSEQ multiplex PCR; TCRdb's copy has only in-frame clones and lacks some. The sample lists over 120,000 clones, 80% seen once, with about 7.4% in the top ten. Sequenced here: PBMCs, sampled after 36 months of ibrutinib treatment. The source is a human donor with chronic lymphocytic leukemia.

This clone turned up a few times. The chain recombines TRBV6-5 with TRBJ2-7; the D gene is possibly TRBD1 (6 bases). Germline loops: CDR1 MNHEY, CDR2 SVGAGI. V dropped 0 bases and J dropped 6 bases, with 6 bases sitting between them. The CDR3 is 12 residues long. CDR3 sequence reads: CASSYSGGEQYF. In DNA form, the CDR3 reads TGTGCCAGCAGTTACTCAGGGGGCGAGCAGTACTTC.

The rearrangement joins TRBV21-1 to TRBJ2-3; TRBD2, the D gene given by the table, was not confirmed from the DNA. TRBV21-1 is tagged as a pseudogene. CDR3 length: 14 amino acids. The CDR3 protein is CASSKEGGLPTQYF. The CDR3 DNA reads TGTGCCAGCAGCAAAGAGGGCGGACTCCCGACGCAGTATTTT.

The rearrangement uses TRBV5-1 and TRBJ1-4; D uncertain. The CDR3 contains 15 residues. Germline V CDR1 and CDR2: SGHRS, YFSETQ. V was clipped by 0 bases and J by 7 bases, with 13 bases between them. The CDR3 reads CASSLAPGFGEKLFF. In DNA form, the CDR3 reads TGCGCCAGCAGCTTGGCACCCGGGTTTGGTGAAAAACTGTTTTTT.

The J gene is TRBJ1-4, the V gene TRBV6-5, with unresolved D. Germline CDR1 is MNHEY and CDR2 is SVGAGI. Deletions cut 2 bases from V and 7 bases from J, with 11 bases between. The CDR3 covers 14 residues. The CDR3 is CASSYAWLSEKLFF. The CDR3 DNA sequence: TGTGCCAGCAGTTACGCCTGGTTAAGTGAAAAACTGTTTTTT.